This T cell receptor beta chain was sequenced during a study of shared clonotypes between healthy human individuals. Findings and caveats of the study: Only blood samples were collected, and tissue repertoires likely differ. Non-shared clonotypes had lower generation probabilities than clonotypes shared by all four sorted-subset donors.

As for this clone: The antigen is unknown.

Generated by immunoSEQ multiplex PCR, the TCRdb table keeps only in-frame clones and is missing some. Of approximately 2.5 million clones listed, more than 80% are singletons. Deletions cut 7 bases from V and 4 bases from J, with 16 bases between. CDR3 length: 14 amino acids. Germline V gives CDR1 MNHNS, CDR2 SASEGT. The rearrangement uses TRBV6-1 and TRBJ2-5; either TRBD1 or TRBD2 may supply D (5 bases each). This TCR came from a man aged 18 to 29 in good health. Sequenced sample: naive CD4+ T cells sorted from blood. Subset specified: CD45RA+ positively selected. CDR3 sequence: CASIGNRDPETQYF. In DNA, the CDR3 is TGTGCCAGCATTGGGAATAGGGACCCAGAGACCCAGTACTTC.